Described below is a single T cell receptor (beta chain) sequence and its context. The data originate from a study of blood T cell repertoires in COVID-19. At the level of the study: Sites across the United States, Italy and Spain contributed samples from acute and convalescent COVID-19. T cells, B-cell-depleted T cells, or PBMCs provided the cDNA or gDNA that served as material.

The CDR3 sequence is 15 residues long. After removal of 0 bases from V and 6 bases from J, the junction contained 1 base not matched to a gene. The germline gives CDR1 LGHNA, CDR2 YSLEER. Per the original methods: Quantification of nucleated cells was approximated via reference gene primer amplification. Clones were sequenced by immunoSEQ multiplex PCR, and TCRdb holds only the in-frame ones, with some missing. Clonal size and the V and J genes are those of that table, whereas D and trimming came from the DNA. The repertoire holds roughly 200,000 clones, with approximately 86% as singletons. The sequence was collected from a woman in her 40s with acute COVID-19. V and J are TRBV4-3 and TRBJ2-1; TRBD2 matches 11 bases. Material for sequencing was PBMCs or T cells enriched from blood (not recorded which). The CDR3 protein is CASSQEGLAGNEQFF. CDR3 sequence (DNA): TGCGCCAGCAGCCAAGAAGGACTAGCGGGCAATGAGCAGTTCTTC.